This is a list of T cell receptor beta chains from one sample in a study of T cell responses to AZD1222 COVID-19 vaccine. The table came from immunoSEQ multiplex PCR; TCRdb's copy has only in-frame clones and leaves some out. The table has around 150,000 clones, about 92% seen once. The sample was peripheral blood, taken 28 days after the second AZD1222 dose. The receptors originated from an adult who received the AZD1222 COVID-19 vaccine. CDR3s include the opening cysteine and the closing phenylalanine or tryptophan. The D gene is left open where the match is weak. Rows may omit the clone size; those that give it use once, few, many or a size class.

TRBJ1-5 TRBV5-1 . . CASSSDYNQPQHF TGCGCCAGCAGCTCAGACTACAATCAGCCCCAGCATTTT
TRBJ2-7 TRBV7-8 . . CASSRGGSHEQYF TGTGCCAGCAGCCGAGGCGGCAGCCACGAGCAGTACTTC
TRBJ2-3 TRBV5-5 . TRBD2 CASSVTSGSPDTQYF TGTGCCAGCAGCGTGACTAGCGGGAGCCCAGATACGCAGTATTTT
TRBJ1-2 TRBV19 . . CASSVQGYGYTF TGTGCCAGTAGTGTCCAGGGCTATGGCTACACCTTC
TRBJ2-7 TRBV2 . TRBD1 CASSAETGSEQYF TGTGCCAGCAGTGCTGAGACAGGGAGCGAGCAGTACTTC
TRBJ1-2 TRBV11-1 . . CASSLSPVAGYTF TGTGCCAGCAGCCTCTCACCGGTTGCAGGCTACACCTTC
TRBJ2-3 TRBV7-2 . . CASSLVGGPTDTQYF TGTGCCAGCAGCTTAGTGGGAGGACCCACAGATACGCAGTATTTT
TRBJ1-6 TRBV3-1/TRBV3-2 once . CASSPSQGGSPLHF TGTGCCAGCAGCCCCTCACAGGGCGGCTCACCCCTCCACTTT
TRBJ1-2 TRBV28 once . CASYFPQENYGYTF TGTGCCAGCTACTTCCCGCAGGAGAACTATGGCTACACCTTC
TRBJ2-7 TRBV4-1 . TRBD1 CASSQDAIPGQVPYEQYF TGCGCCAGCAGCCAAGACGCAATACCGGGACAGGTACCCTACGAGCAGTACTTC
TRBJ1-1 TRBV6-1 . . CASSSSEHTEAFF TGTGCCAGCAGCTCCTCGGAACACACTGAAGCTTTCTTT
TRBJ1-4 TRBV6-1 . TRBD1 CASSDGQGAEKLFF TGTGCCAGCAGTGACGGACAGGGGGCTGAAAAACTGTTTTTT
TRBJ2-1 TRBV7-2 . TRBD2 CASSLGVLAGIEQFF TGTGCCAGCAGCTTAGGTGTACTAGCGGGGATAGAGCAGTTCTTC
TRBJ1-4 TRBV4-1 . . CASSQDPQVPYQKLFF TGCGCCAGCAGCCAAGATCCCCAGGTTCCCTATCAAAAACTGTTTTTT
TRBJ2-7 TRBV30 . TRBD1 CAWNRGSYEQYF TGTGCCTGGAACAGGGGTTCCTACGAGCAGTACTTC
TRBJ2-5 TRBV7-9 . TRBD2 CASSLTSGRGETQYF TGTGCCAGCAGCTTAACTAGCGGGAGGGGAGAGACCCAGTACTTC
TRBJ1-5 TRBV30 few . CAWSVDGNQPQHF TGTGCCTGGAGTGTGGACGGTAATCAGCCCCAGCATTTT
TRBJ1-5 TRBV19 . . CASSIDPGVNQPQHF TGTGCCAGTAGTATAGACCCAGGGGTCAATCAGCCCCAGCATTTT
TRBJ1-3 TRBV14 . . CASSHHRGGGAWSGNTIYF TGTGCCAGCAGCCATCATCGAGGGGGGGGCGCGTGGTCTGGAAACACCATATATTTT
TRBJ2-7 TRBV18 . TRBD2 CASSPGLADYEQYF TGTGCCAGCTCACCGGGACTAGCCGACTACGAGCAGTACTTC
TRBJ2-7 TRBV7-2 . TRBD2 CASSLSASGSSYEQYF TGTGCCAGCAGCTTATCGGCTAGCGGGAGCTCCTACGAGCAGTACTTC
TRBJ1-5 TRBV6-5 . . CASRTPSGSPQHF TGTGCCAGCAGGACGCCTTCCGGGTCACCCCAGCATTTT
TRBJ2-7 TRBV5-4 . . CASQKIGYEQYF TGTGCCAGCCAAAAAATTGGCTACGAGCAGTACTTC
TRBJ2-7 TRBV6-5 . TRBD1 CASRRDSVSSYEQYF TGTGCCAGCAGACGGGACAGCGTTAGCTCCTACGAGCAGTACTTC
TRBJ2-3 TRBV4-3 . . CASSQDWGSARPLGTQYF TGCGCCAGCAGCCAAGATTGGGGCTCTGCCCGACCTCTGGGTACGCAGTATTTT
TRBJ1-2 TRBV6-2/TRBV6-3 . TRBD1 CASSSRQGKTF TGTGCCAGCAGTTCCCGACAGGGTAAAACCTTC
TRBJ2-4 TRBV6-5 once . CASSPLGVAKNIQYF TGTGCCAGCAGTCCCCTCGGGGTGGCCAAAAACATTCAGTACTTC
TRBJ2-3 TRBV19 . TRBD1 CASSFQGVTDTQYF TGTGCCAGTAGTTTCCAGGGGGTCACAGATACGCAGTATTTT
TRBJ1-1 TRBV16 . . CASTLVEGGTEAFF TGTGCCAGCACTCTCGTCGAGGGCGGCACTGAAGCTTTCTTT
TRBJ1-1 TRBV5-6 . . CASSLVGRVRTEAFF TGTGCCAGCAGCTTGGTGGGTAGGGTGCGCACTGAAGCTTTCTTT
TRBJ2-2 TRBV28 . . CASSSGADTGELFF TGTGCCAGCAGTTCTGGGGCCGACACCGGGGAGCTGTTTTTT
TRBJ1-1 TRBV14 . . CASSQQANTEAFF TGTGCCAGCAGCCAACAGGCCAACACTGAAGCTTTCTTT
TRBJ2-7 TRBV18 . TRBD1 CASSPRQGRSYEQYF TGTGCCAGCTCACCGCGACAGGGGCGATCCTACGAGCAGTACTTC
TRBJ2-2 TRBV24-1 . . CATSDPQGRNTGELFF TGTGCCACCAGTGATCCTCAGGGTCGGAACACCGGGGAGCTGTTTTTT
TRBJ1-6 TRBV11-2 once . CASSLVAGRNSPLHF TGTGCCAGCAGCTTAGTGGCGGGAAGAAATTCACCCCTCCACTTT
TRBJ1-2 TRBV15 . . CATSRGGEVNYGYTF TGTGCCACCAGCAGAGGAGGGGAGGTTAACTATGGCTACACCTTC
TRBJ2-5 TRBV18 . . CASSPPGYETQYF TGTGCCAGCTCACCACCAGGGTACGAGACCCAGTACTTC
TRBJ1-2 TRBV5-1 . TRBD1 CASSGTLTGGLLDYGYTF TGCGCCAGCAGCGGAACCCTGACAGGGGGCCTATTGGACTATGGCTACACCTTC
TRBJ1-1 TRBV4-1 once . CASSRAGKNTEAFF TGCGCCAGCAGCAGGGCAGGTAAGAACACTGAAGCTTTCTTT
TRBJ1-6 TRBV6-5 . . CASSYSGAGDESPLHF TGTGCCAGCAGTTACTCTGGAGCGGGGGACGAGTCACCCCTCCACTTT
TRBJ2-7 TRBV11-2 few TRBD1 CASSSYRDRGEQYF TGTGCCAGCAGCTCTTACCGGGACAGGGGCGAGCAGTACTTC
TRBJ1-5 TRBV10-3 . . CASADTLAGQPQHF TGTGCCTCCGCCGATACCCTTGCAGGTCAGCCCCAGCATTTT
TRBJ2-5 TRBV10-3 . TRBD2 CAARGLAGDGETQYF TGTGCCGCACGAGGACTAGCGGGAGACGGAGAGACCCAGTACTTC
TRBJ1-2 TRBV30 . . CAWSVRGGFYGYTF TGTGCCTGGAGTGTACGTGGGGGCTTCTATGGCTACACCTTC
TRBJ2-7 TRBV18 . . CASSPQSALYEQYF TGTGCCAGCTCACCGCAAAGTGCCCTCTACGAGCAGTACTTC